One T cell receptor (beta chain) is described in this entry. Which antigen it targets is not known. No qualities accompany the bases; no much larger clone lies one base away. The data originate from a study of OX40 agonist ivuxolimab in advanced cancers. Context from the whole study: Ivuxolimab, which targeted the costimulatory receptor OX40 (CD134), was an agonistic, fully human IgG2 monoclonal antibody. The paper covers the monotherapy dose-escalation part of the phase I ivuxolimab trial, which included N = 52 patients. Peripheral TCRbeta sequencing was intended to test whether TCR sequence diversity was altered and clonal T-cell expansion was caused by ivuxolimab. Of the approximately 54 patients in dose escalation, some 19 had hepatocellular carcinoma, some 15 had melanoma, 9 had renal cell carcinoma and 9 had head and neck cancer. Intravenous ivuxolimab was administered to patients every 2 weeks at six dose levels: 0.01, 0.1, 0.3, 1.5, 3 and 10 mg/kg. Prior anti-PD-1, anti-PD-L1 or anti-CTLA-4 therapy was permitted, and checkpoint inhibitors had been received by 40% to 50% of dose-escalation patients. The dose-escalation cohort was about 83% male with a mean age of about 65 years, ranging from about 20 to 80. Partial responses were achieved by three dose-escalation patients, of whom one had hepatocellular carcinoma and two had cutaneous melanoma. General study outcomes and caveats: After ivuxolimab, CD8+ T cells had more expanded clones than CD4+ T cells on average. At doses from 0.1 to 3.0 mg/kg, clonal expansion was seen in both CD4+ and CD8+ blood T cells between baseline and week 6. The antigen specificity of the peripheral T cells that underwent clonal expansion was not determined. Low levels of normalized T-cell clonal expansion were also seen in some nonresponding patients. In partial responders in the 0.1-3.0 mg/kg groups, normalized peripheral clonal expansion was found to be among the lowest, especially among CD8+ T cells.

Genomic DNA was extracted from sorted cells for sequencing of the TCRbeta CDR3 region. TCRbeta CDR3 regions were sequenced using the immunoSEQ Assay. As stored in TCRdb, this immuneACCESS dataset retains in-frame rearrangements with V and J assigned. A fraction of the clones does not appear; measured against another copy, unresolved V genes explain less than half of the discrepancy, and the remainder lacks a known reason. In all, the sample holds about 48,000 clones, and about 81% of those were seen once. The top ten clonotypes cover around 7.8% of the sample. The trial excluded patients who had a history of autoimmune disease or were on systemic immunosuppression. Peripheral blood for TCR sequencing was collected from all dose cohorts at baseline, on cycle 4 day 1, and on cycle 7 day 1. The samples were taken from a phase I, first-in-human, multicenter, open-label dose-escalation trial of ivuxolimab. Adults with locally advanced or metastatic head and neck squamous cell, hepatocellular, melanoma or renal cell carcinoma were enrolled in the trial. Before TCR sequencing, CD4+ T cells and CD8+ T cells from peripheral blood were sorted into separate populations.

The sequenced sample was CD4+ or CD8+ T cells sorted from blood, obtained in a trial of the OX40 agonist ivuxolimab. This clonotype was obtained from an adult with an advanced solid tumor such as melanoma, head and neck, liver or kidney cancer.

At the DNA level, the sequence is TGTGCCAGCAGCTTAAAGCGGACCCAAGAGACCCAGTACTTC. The encoded protein is CASSLKRTQETQYF. The sequence joins TRBV7-8 to TRBJ2-5; the best D guess is TRBD2, with 5 bases matching. At the junction V is shortened by 2 bases and J by 1 base, with 8 bases in between. Taken from the germline V gene, the CDR1 and CDR2 loops are SGHVS and FQNEAQ. From the cysteine through the phenylalanine, the CDR3 covers 14 amino acids. Of the read, only the CDR3 DNA is kept; its 42 bases are in frame from base 1.